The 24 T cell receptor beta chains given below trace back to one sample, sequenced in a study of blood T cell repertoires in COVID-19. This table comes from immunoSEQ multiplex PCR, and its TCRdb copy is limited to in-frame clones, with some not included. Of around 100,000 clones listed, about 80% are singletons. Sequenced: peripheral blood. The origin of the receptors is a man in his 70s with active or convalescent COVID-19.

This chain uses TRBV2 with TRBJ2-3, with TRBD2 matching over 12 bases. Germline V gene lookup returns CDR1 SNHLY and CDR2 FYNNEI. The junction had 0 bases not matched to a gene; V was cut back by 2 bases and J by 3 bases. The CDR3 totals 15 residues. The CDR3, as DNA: TGTGCCAGCAGTGAAACTAGCGGGGGGACAGATACGCAGTATTTT. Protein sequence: CASSETSGGTDTQYF.

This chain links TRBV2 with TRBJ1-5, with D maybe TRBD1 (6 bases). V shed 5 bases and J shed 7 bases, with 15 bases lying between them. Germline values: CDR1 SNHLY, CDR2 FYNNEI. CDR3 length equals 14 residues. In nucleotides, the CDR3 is TGTGCCAGCAGTAACACAGGGCTTCGACAGCCCCAGCATTTT. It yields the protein CASSNTGLRQPQHF.

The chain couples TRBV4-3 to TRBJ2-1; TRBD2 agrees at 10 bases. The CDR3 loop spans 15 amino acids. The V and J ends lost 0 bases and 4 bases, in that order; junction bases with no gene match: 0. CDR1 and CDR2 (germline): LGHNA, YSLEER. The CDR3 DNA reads TGCGCCAGCAGCCAAGAAGCGGGGGGGTACAATGAGCAGTTCTTC. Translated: CASSQEAGGYNEQFF.

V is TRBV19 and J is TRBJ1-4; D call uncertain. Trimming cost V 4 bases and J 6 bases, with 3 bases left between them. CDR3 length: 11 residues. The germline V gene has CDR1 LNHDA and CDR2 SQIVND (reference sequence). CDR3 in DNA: TGTGCCAGTAGTACCTATGAAAAACTGTTTTTT. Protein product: CASSTYEKLFF.

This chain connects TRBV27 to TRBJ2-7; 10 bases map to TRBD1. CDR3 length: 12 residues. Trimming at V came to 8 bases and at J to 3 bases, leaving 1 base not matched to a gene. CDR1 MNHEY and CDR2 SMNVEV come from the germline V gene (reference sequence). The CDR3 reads CASGTGVYEQYF. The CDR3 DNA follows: TGTGCCAGCGGGACAGGGGTCTACGAGCAGTACTTC.

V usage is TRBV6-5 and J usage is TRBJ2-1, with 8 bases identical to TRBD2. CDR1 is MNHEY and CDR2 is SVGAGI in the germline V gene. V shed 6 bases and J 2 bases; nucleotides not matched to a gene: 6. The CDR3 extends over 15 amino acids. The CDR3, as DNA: TGTGCCAGCAGCCAAAGCGGGAGCACCTACAATGAGCAGTTCTTC. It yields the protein CASSQSGSTYNEQFF.

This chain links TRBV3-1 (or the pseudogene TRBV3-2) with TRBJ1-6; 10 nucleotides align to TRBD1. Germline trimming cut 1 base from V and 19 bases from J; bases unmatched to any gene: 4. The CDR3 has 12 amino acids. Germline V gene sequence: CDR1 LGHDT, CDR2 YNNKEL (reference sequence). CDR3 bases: TGTGCCAGCAGCCAAGCAGACAGGGGGCTGCACTTT. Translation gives CASSQADRGLHF.

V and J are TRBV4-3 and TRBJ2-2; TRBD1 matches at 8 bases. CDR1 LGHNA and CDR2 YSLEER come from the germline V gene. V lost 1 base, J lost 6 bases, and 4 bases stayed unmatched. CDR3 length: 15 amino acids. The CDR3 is CASSQVTGGPGELFF. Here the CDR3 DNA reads TGCGCCAGCAGCCAAGTTACAGGGGGGCCCGGGGAGCTGTTTTTT.

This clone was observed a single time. CDR3 nucleotides: TGTGCCAGCAGCGTAACGGGCAGGGGGAATGAAAAACTGTTTTTT. It is translated as CASSVTGRGNEKLFF. This sequence joins TRBV9 and TRBJ1-4; 7 bases agree with TRBD1. CDR3 length equals 15 residues. Germline assignment: CDR1 SGDLS and CDR2 YYNGEE. V was clipped by 1 base and J by 5 bases; unmatched bases: 5. The variable domain in full, with the rest retrieved from reference TRBV9 and TRBJ1-4, is DSGVTQTPKHLITATGQRVTLRCSPRSGDLSVYWYQQSLDQGLQFLIQYYNGEERAKGNILERFSAQQFPDLHSELNLSSLELGDSALYFCASSVTGRGNEKLFFGSGTQLSVL.

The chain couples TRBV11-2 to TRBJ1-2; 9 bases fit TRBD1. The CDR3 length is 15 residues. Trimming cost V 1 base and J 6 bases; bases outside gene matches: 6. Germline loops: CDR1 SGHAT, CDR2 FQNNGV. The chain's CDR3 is CASSLGLTGGDGYTF. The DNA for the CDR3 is TGTGCCAGCAGCTTAGGGTTAACAGGGGGCGATGGCTACACCTTC.

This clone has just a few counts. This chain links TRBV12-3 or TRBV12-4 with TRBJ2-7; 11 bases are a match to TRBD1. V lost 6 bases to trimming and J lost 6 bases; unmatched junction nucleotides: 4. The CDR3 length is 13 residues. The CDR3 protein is CASRPGQGVEQYF. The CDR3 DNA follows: TGTGCCAGCAGGCCGGGACAGGGGGTCGAGCAGTACTTC.

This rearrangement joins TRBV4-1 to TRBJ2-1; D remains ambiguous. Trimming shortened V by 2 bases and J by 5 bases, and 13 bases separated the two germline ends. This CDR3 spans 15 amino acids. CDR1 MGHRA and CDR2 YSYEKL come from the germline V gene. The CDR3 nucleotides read TGCGCCAGCAGCCAATGGGCAATGACCCACAATGAGCAGTTCTTC. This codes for CASSQWAMTHNEQFF.

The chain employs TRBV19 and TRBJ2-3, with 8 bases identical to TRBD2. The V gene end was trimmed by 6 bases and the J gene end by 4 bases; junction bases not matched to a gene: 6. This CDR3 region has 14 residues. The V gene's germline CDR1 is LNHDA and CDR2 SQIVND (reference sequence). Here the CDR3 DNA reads TGTGCCAGTAGATCGCGGGGGGCTTCAGATACGCAGTATTTT. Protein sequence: CASRSRGASDTQYF.

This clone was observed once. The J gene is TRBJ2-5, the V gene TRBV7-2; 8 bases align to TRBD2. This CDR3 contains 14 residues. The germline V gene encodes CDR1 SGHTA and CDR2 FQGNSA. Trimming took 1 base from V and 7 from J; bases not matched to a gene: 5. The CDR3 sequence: CASSLENGGGTQYF. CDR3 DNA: TGTGCCAGCAGCTTAGAAAACGGGGGGGGGACCCAGTACTTC.

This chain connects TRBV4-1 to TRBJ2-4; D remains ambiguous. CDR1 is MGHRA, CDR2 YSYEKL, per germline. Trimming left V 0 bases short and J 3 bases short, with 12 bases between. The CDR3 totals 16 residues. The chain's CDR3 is CASSQEFSTSKNIQYF. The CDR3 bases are TGCGCCAGCAGCCAAGAGTTTAGCACGAGCAAAAACATTCAGTACTTC.

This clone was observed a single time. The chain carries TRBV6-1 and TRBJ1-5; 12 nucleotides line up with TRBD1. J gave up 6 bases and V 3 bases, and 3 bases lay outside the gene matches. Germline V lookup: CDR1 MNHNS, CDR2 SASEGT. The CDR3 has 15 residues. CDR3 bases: TGTGCCAGCAGTGATAGGGACAGGGGGCCTCAGCCCCAGCATTTT. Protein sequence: CASSDRDRGPQPQHF.

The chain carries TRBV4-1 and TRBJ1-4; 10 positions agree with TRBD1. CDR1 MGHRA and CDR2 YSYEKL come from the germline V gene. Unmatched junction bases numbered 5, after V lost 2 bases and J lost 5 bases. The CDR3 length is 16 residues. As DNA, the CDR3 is TGCGCCAGCAGCCAAAGGCCGGGACAGGGGAATGAAAAACTGTTTTTT. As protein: CASSQRPGQGNEKLFF.

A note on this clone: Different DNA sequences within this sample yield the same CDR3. The CDR3 spells CASSLRGEGGYTF. In nucleotides, the CDR3 is TGTGCCAGCAGTTTAAGAGGGGAGGGCGGCTACACCTTC. The V and J genes are TRBV27 and TRBJ1-2, with D possibly being TRBD1 (5 bases). V lost 2 bases to trimming and J lost 8 bases, with 12 bases between them. Germline values: CDR1 MNHEY, CDR2 SMNVEV (reference sequence). The CDR3 loop spans 13 amino acids.

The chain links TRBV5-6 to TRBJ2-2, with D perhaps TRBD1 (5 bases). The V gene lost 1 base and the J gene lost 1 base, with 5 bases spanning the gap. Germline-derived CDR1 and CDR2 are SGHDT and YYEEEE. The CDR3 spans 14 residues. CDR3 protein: CASSLTGNTGELFF. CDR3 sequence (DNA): TGTGCCAGCAGCTTGACAGGGAACACCGGGGAGCTGTTTTTT.

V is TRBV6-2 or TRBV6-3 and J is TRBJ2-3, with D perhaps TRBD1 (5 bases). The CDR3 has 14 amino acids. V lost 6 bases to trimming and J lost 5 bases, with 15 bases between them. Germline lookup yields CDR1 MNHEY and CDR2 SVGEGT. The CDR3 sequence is CASSWGGLRDTQYF. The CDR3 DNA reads TGTGCCAGCAGCTGGGGCGGATTGAGAGATACGCAGTATTTT.

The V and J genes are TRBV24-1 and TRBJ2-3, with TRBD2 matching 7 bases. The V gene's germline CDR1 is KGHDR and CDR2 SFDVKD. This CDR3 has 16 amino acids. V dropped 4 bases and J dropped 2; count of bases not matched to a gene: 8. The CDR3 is CATSDRETSLTDTQYF. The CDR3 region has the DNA TGTGCCACCAGTGACCGGGAGACTAGCCTCACAGATACGCAGTATTTT.

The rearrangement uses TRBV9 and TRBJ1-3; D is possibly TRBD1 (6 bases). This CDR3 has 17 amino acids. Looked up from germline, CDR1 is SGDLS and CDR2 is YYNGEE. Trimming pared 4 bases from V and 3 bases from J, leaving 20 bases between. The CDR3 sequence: CASSPRTAEPGGNTIYF. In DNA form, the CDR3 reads TGTGCCAGCAGCCCCCGGACAGCAGAGCCAGGTGGAAACACCATATATTTT.

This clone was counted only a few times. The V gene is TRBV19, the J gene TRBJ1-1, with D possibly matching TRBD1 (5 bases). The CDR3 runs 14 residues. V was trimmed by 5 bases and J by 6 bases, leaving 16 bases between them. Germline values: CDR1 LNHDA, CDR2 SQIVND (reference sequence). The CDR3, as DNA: TGTGCCAGTAGTGGGGTGGGGGGTTCCGCTGAAGCTTTCTTT. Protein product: CASSGVGGSAEAFF.

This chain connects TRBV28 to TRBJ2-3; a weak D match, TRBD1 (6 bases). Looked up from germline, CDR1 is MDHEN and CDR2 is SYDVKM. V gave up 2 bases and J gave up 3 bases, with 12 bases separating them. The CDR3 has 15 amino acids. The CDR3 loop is CASSLRSGVTDTQYF. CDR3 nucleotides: TGTGCCAGCAGTTTAAGGTCAGGGGTGACAGATACGCAGTATTTT. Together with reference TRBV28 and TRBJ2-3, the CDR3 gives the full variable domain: DVKVTQSSRYLVKRTGEKVFLECVQDMDHENMFWYRQDPGLGLRLIYFSYDVKMKEKGDIPEGYSVSREKKERFSLILESASTNQTSMYLCASSLRSGVTDTQYFGPGTRLTVL.